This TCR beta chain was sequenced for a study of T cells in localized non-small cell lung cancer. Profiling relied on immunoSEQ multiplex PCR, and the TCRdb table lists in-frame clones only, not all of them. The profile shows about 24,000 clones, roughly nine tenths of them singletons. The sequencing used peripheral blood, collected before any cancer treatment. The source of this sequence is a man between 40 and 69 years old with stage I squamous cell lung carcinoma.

Here the CDR3 reads CASSEQGPLNSPLHF. CDR3 sequence (DNA): TGCGCCAGCAGTGAACAGGGTCCCTTGAATTCACCCCTCCACTTT. V is TRBV10-2 and J is TRBJ1-6, with D tentatively TRBD1 (6 bases). The CDR3 is made up of 15 amino acids. Trimming took off 3 bases at V and 7 bases at J, with 13 bases between the two ends. Per the germline V gene, CDR1 is WSHSY and CDR2 is SAAADI.